This T cell receptor beta chain was observed in a study of follicular helper T cells after annual influenza vaccination. Overall study context: For some subjects, blood spans the 2013-2014, 2014-2015 and 2015-2016 annual vaccinations.

With 4 bases clipped from V and 0 bases from J, the junction kept 5 bases outside the gene matches. This CDR3 is built from 16 residues. Germline lookup yields CDR1 SGHDT and CDR2 YYEEEE. The sample's time point: 2015-2016 season, pre-vaccination. Vaccine contraindications, substance abuse, HIV/AIDS, active malignancy and active illness excluded donors. The data were produced by immunoSEQ multiplex PCR, yet TCRdb's version contains in-frame clones alone and is incomplete. The sample has approximately 6,500 clones; about 81% are singletons. The chain carries TRBV5-6 and TRBJ1-5, with 9 bases identical to TRBD1. The input for sequencing was CXCR5- memory CD4+ T cells sorted from blood, taken on the day of influenza vaccination. The receptor was isolated from an adult who received the influenza vaccine. CDR3 in DNA: TGTGCCAGCAGCACCAGGACAGGGGCTAGCAATCAGCCCCAGCATTTT. It yields the protein CASSTRTGASNQPQHF.